This is a list of T cell receptor beta chains from one sample in a study of Ad26.COV2.S vaccination and SARS-CoV-2 variants. Sequencing was performed with immunoSEQ multiplex PCR; in TCRdb, only in-frame clones are kept and a portion is missing. The table shows around 250,000 clones, with approximately 87% occurring only once. Material: peripheral blood, obtained in a trial of Ad26.COV2.S vaccine versus placebo. Source of these receptors: a person between 18 and 65 years old who received the Ad26.COV2.S COVID-19 vaccine or a placebo. Each CDR3 is given with its conserved first and last residue. A D gene is named only where the DNA matches it firmly. Size is omitted from some rows. Given values are once, few, many or a class for expanded clones.

clone_size,d_call,j_call,v_call,cdr3_aa,cdr3_nt
-,-,TRBJ1-5,TRBV5-1,CASSLDGDQPQHF,TGCGCCAGCAGCTTGGACGGCGATCAGCCCCAGCATTTT
-,-,TRBJ2-3,TRBV2,CASSAGGGATTDTQYF,TGTGCCAGCAGTGCGGGTGGGGGGGCCACCACAGATACGCAGTATTTT
-,-,TRBJ2-3,TRBV28,CASSSGGARITQYF,TGTGCCAGCAGCTCAGGGGGGGCACGGATTACGCAGTATTTT
once,TRBD2,TRBJ2-1,TRBV5-1,CASSLPRGSSGSDNEQFF,TGCGCCAGCAGCCTCCCCAGGGGTTCTAGCGGGAGCGACAATGAGCAGTTCTTC
-,-,TRBJ1-2,TRBV6-1,CASSDYVSGGVHGYTF,TGTGCCAGCAGTGATTACGTATCCGGGGGTGTGCATGGCTACACCTTC
few,TRBD2,TRBJ2-2,TRBV7-8,CASSFGLAGVGTGELFF,TGTGCCAGCAGCTTCGGACTAGCGGGAGTCGGCACCGGGGAGCTGTTTTTT
-,-,TRBJ2-3,TRBV7-2,CASSRVAAFYTDTQYF,TGTGCCAGCAGCCGGGTAGCGGCATTTTACACAGATACGCAGTATTTT
-,-,TRBJ2-6,TRBV7-9,CASSLGLTGANVLTF,TGTGCCAGCAGCTTAGGACTAACTGGGGCCAACGTCCTGACTTTC
-,-,TRBJ1-4,TRBV9,CASSPRDPTNEKLFF,TGTGCCAGCAGCCCAAGGGACCCAACTAATGAAAAACTGTTTTTT
-,TRBD1,TRBJ2-4,TRBV30,CAWSVLGRGRNIQYF,TGTGCCTGGAGTGTATTAGGCAGGGGGCGAAACATTCAGTACTTC
few,-,TRBJ1-1,TRBV6-5,CASSYSPSVRLAFF,TGTGCCAGCAGTTACTCCCCCTCAGTAAGGTTGGCTTTCTTT
-,-,TRBJ1-5,TRBV19,CASSIDSGVNQPQHF,TGTGCCAGTAGTATAGATTCAGGGGTCAATCAGCCCCAGCATTTT
-,TRBD1,TRBJ1-4,TRBV13,CASSLTGGTEKLFF,TGTGCCAGCAGCCTAACAGGGGGAACTGAAAAACTGTTTTTT
-,-,TRBJ1-1,TRBV6-1,CASSEEFRQGRVEAFF,TGTGCCAGCAGTGAAGAGTTTCGGCAGGGTAGGGTTGAAGCTTTCTTT
-,-,TRBJ1-2,TRBV3-1/TRBV3-2,CASSQEVSTYYGYTF,TGTGCCAGCAGCCAAGAAGTGTCAACTTACTATGGCTACACCTTC